A selection of T cell receptor beta chains follows, all from one sample in a study of radiation and T cells in renal cell carcinoma. Some clones are missing from TCRdb's copy, which holds only in-frame ones; the method was immunoSEQ multiplex PCR. The sample holds 70,000 to 80,000 clones, approximately 86% seen once. Sequencing used blood, obtained from a patient whose treatment included radiotherapy and nephrectomy. The receptors shown here come from a woman aged 45-65 years with renal cell carcinoma. Both conserved end residues are part of each CDR3. The D gene is left open where the match is weak. Clone size is shown for a subset of rows, as once, few, many or a class of expanded clone.

TRBJ2-3,-,once,TRBV19,TGTGCCAGTAGTGTGGATCCTAGCACAGATACGCAGTATTTT,CASSVDPSTDTQYF
TRBJ1-5,-,-,TRBV28,TGTGCCAGCGGACCGGGTCGGGCCGGCCATCAGCCCCAGCATTTT,CASGPGRAGHQPQHF
TRBJ2-2,-,once,TRBV7-9,TGTGCCAGCAGCACCACTGGTTCGAACACCGGGGAGCTGTTTTTT,CASSTTGSNTGELFF
TRBJ1-5,TRBD1,-,TRBV7-8,TGTGCCAGCAGCCACCGGGACAGGGGTCAGCCCCAGCATTTT,CASSHRDRGQPQHF
TRBJ1-5,TRBD1,-,TRBV4-2,TGTGCCAGCAGCCAGGACGGACAGGGGAATCAGCCCCAGCATTTT,CASSQDGQGNQPQHF
TRBJ2-7,-,-,TRBV19,TGTGCCAGTAGTATGTTCGCGGGAAACGAGCAGTACTTC,CASSMFAGNEQYF
TRBJ1-6,-,-,TRBV4-1,TGCGCCAGCAGCCAGGGGACACCGAGAGGTAGATCACCCCTCCACTTT,CASSQGTPRGRSPLHF
TRBJ1-1,TRBD1,-,TRBV4-1,TGCGCCAGCAGCCCACGGGAGACAGGGGGCGAGTCTTGGGACACTGAAGCTTTCTTT,CASSPRETGGESWDTEAFF
TRBJ1-2,-,-,TRBV19,TGTGCCAGTAGTATTTTATCCAAACGGTATGGCTACACCTTC,CASSILSKRYGYTF
TRBJ2-2,TRBD2,-,TRBV18,TGTGCCAGCTCATCTTGGGCTAGCGGGAACACCGGGGAGCTGTTTTTT,CASSSWASGNTGELFF
TRBJ1-1,-,-,TRBV11-2,TGTGCCAGCAGCTTACAGGGGAACACTGAAGCTTTCTTT,CASSLQGNTEAFF
TRBJ2-5,-,few,TRBV7-2,TGTGCCAGCAGTCCTTGGTCAGGGTTTGAAGAGACCCAGTACTTC,CASSPWSGFEETQYF
TRBJ1-2,-,-,TRBV28,TGTGCCAGCAGTTTGCAGCTCTATGGCTACACCTTC,CASSLQLYGYTF
TRBJ2-4,-,-,TRBV10-2,TGCGCCAGCAGTGAAGAAAACATTCAGTACTTC,CASSEENIQYF
TRBJ2-1,TRBD1,-,TRBV4-1,TGCGCCAGCAGCCATCCGGGACAGGGGACCAATGAGCAGTTCTTC,CASSHPGQGTNEQFF
TRBJ2-1,-,few,TRBV4-3,TGCGCCAGCAGCCCAGGACCTAACAATGAGCAGTTCTTC,CASSPGPNNEQFF
TRBJ2-3,-,-,TRBV6-1,TGTGCCAGCAGTGCGTCGGGACGAGGCACAGATACGCAGTATTTT,CASSASGRGTDTQYF
TRBJ2-3,TRBD2,-,TRBV10-3,TGTGCCATCAGTGATGCGATAGCGGGAGTGACAGATACGCAGTATTTT,CAISDAIAGVTDTQYF
TRBJ1-5,TRBD1,-,TRBV6-1,TGTGCCAGCAGTGAAATTGGGGACAGGTCCCGTTTT,CASSEIGDRSRF